This passage covers 5 T cell receptor beta chains from one sample sequenced in a study of T cells in Graves' hyperthyroidism and ophthalmopathy (dated by TCRdb to between 2018 and 2021). Libraries were built with multiplex PCR. These reads were obtained on an Illumina HiSeq 2000. Amplification of TCR beta CDR3 regions was carried out from RNA transcripts. A first-round RT-PCR of the TCR CDR3 used the HTBI primer set with the Qiagen OneStep RT-PCR kit. TCRdb applied fastp at Q25 and MiXCR to the public reads, then kept only in-frame beta chains. Every entry covers one CDR3 protein and lists the most common genes and DNA from its rows. This sample holds 450,000 to 600,000 distinct CDR3 sequences; 12% to 15% were observed only once. Jointly, the top ten make up around 13% of the sample. Sequences were obtained from blood. These receptors all come from a woman in her thirties or forties with Graves' hyperthyroidism.

This clonotype was counted many times. The chain employs TRBV30 and TRBJ2-6; D not certain. The CDR3 covers 13 residues. Germline CDR1 and CDR2: GTSNPN and SVGIG (reference sequence). The V and J ends lost 5 bases and 1 base respectively, with 6 bases between them. In nucleotides, the CDR3 is TGTGCCTGGGACCCTTCTGGGGCCAACGTCCTGACTTTC. This sequence encodes CAWDPSGANVLTF.

This clonotype was counted many times. The chain employs TRBV3-1 and TRBJ2-7; 13 nucleotides match TRBD2. Germline trimming cut 0 bases from V and 4 bases from J; bases unmatched to any gene: 3. This CDR3 has 16 amino acids. Germline V CDR1 and CDR2: LGHDT, YNNKEL (reference sequence). The CDR3 protein is CASSQDLTSGRYEQYF. For the CDR3, the DNA is TGTGCCAGCAGCCAAGATCTGACTAGCGGGAGGTACGAGCAGTACTTC.

This clonotype was detected ten times or more. The chain combines TRBV11-1 with TRBJ2-3; the match to TRBD1 covers 7 bases. J gave up 8 bases and V 5 bases, and 13 bases lay outside the gene matches. The CDR3 spans 15 residues. CDR1 SGHAT and CDR2 FQDESV come from the germline V gene (reference sequence). CDR3 in amino acids: CASSPDRVRKVTQYF. In DNA form, the CDR3 reads TGTGCCAGCAGCCCAGACAGGGTACGGAAGGTTACGCAGTATTTT. The entire variable domain, with the rest obtained from reference TRBV11-1 and TRBJ2-3, is as follows: EAEVAQSPRYKITEKSQAVAFWCDPISGHATLYWYRQILGQGPELLVQFQDESVVDDSQLPKDRFSAERLKGVDSTLKIQPAELGDSAMYLCASSPDRVRKVTQYFGPGTRLTVL.

The chain carries TRBV28 and TRBJ2-5; D unresolved. This CDR3 spans 12 amino acids. V lost 7 bases to trimming and J lost 6 bases, with 12 bases between them. The V gene's germline CDR1 is MDHEN and CDR2 SYDVKM. Here the CDR3 DNA reads TGTGCCAGCAATACGGCTATCAAGACCCAGTACTTC. Protein sequence: CASNTAIKTQYF.

Concerning this clonotype itself: This may be a read error: a much more frequent sequence differs by one nucleotide. The chain carries TRBV20-1 and TRBJ2-5; D not certain. The DNA matches TRBJ2-1 better at its end, which makes the J call doubtful. The CDR3 consists of 14 residues. In germline, CDR1 is DFQATT, CDR2 SNEGSKA (reference sequence). The CDR3 loop reads CSARGPAEQETQFF. The CDR3 DNA reads TGCAGTGCTAGAGGACCAGCAGAACAAGAGACCCAGTTCTTC.